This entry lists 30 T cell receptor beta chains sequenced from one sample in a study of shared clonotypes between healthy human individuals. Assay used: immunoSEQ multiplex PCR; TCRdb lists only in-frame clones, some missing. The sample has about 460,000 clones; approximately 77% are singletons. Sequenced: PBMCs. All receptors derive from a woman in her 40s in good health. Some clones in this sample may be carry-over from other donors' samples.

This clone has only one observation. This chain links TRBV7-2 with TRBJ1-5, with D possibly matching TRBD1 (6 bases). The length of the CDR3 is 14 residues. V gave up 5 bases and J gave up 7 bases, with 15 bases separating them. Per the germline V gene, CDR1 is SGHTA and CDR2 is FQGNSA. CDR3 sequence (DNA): TGTGCCAGCAGCCGTGGACAGTCTTGGCAGCCCCAGCATTTT. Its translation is CASSRGQSWQPQHF.

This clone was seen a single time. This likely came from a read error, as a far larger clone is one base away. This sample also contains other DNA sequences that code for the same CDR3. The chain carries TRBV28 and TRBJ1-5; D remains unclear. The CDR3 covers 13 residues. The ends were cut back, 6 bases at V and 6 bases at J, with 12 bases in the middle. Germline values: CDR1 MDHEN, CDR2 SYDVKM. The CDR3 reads CASSVGPAQPQHF. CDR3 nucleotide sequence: TGTGCCAGCAGCGTAGGGCCTGCTCAGCCCCAGCATTTT.

CDR3 loop: CASKGQGGTGELFF. The CDR3 DNA follows: TGTGCCAGCAAGGGACAGGGGGGCACCGGGGAGCTGTTTTTT. The chain uses TRBV19 and TRBJ2-2; TRBD1 agrees at 11 bases. The CDR3 has 14 amino acids. V lost 9 bases and J lost 4; bases outside the gene matches: 4. Germline CDR1 reads LNHDA; CDR2 reads SQIVND (reference sequence).

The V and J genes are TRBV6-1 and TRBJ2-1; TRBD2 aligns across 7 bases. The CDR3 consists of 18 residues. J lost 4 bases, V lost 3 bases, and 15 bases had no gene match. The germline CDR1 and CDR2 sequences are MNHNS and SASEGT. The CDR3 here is CASSDPSLPLAVYNEQFF. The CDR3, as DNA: TGTGCCAGCAGTGATCCATCCCTCCCCCTAGCGGTATACAATGAGCAGTTCTTC.

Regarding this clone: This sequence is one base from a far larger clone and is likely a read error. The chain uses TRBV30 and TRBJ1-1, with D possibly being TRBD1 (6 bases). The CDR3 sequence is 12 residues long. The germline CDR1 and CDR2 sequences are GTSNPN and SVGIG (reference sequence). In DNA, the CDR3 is TGTGCCTGGAGCGTCGGGGGCCTTGAAGTTTTCTTT. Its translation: CAWSVGGLEVFF.

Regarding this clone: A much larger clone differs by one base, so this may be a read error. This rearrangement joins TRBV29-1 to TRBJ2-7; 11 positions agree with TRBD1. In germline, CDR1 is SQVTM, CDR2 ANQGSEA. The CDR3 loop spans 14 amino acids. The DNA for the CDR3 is TGCAGCATTGAAGGGGACAGGGGGATCTACGAGCAGTACTTC. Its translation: CSIEGDRGIYEQYF.

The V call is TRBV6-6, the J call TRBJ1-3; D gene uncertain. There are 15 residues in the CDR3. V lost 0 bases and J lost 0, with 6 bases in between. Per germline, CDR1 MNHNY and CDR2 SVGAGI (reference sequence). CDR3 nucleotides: TGTGCCAGCAGTTACTCCATAGACTCTGGAAACACCATATATTTT. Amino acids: CASSYSIDSGNTIYF.

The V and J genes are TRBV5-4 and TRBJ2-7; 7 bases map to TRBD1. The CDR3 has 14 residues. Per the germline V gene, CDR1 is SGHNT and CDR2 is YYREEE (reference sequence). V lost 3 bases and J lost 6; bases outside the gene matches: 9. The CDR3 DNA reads TGTGCCAGCAGCTGGGGGCAGGGGGATCGCGAGCAGTACTTC. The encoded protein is CASSWGQGDREQYF. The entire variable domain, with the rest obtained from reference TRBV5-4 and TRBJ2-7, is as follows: ETGVTQSPTHLIKTRGQQVTLRCSSQSGHNTVSWYQQALGQGPQFIFQYYREEENGRGNFPPRFSGLQFPNYSSELNVNALELDDSALYLCASSWGQGDREQYFGPGTRLTVT.

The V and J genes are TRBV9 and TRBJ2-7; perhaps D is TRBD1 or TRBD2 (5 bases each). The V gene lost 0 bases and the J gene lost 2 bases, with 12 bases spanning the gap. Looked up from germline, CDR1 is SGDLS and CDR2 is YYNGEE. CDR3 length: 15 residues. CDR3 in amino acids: CASSVGGGETYEQYF. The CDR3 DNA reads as TGTGCCAGCAGCGTAGGTGGGGGAGAAACCTACGAGCAGTACTTC.

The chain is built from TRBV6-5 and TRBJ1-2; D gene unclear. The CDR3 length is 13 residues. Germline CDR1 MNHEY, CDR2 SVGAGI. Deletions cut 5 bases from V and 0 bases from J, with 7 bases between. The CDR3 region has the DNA TGTGCCAGCAGTCGGGCTACTAACTATGGCTACACCTTC. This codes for CASSRATNYGYTF.

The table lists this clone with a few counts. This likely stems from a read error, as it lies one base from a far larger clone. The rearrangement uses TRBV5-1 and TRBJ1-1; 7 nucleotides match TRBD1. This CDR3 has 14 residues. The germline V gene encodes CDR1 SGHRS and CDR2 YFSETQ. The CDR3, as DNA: TGCGCCAGCAGCAGGCTGACAGGGAACACTAAAGCTTTCTTT. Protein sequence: CASSRLTGNTKAFF. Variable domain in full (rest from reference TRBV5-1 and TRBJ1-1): KAGVTQTPRYLIKTRGQQVTLSCSPISGHRSVSWYQQTPGQGLQFLFEYFSETQRNKGNFPGRFSGRQFSNSRSEMNVSTLELGDSALYLCASSRLTGNTKAFFGQGTRLTVV.

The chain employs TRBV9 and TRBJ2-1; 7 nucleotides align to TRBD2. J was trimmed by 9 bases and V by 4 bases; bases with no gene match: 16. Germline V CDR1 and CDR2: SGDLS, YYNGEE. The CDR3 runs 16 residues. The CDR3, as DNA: TGTGCCAGCAGCCCGGGAGGAGGGTCGAGTAGGGGTGAGCAGTTCTTC. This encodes CASSPGGGSSRGEQFF.

The CDR3 bases are TGCGCCAGCAGCTTTGGGGCGGCAGATAATCAGCCCCAGCATTTT. Protein product: CASSFGAADNQPQHF. The genes are TRBV5-1 and TRBJ1-5; TRBD1 might be the D (5 bases). CDR1 and CDR2 from the germline V gene are SGHRS and YFSETQ. Trimming took 2 bases from V and 4 from J, leaving 13 bases between them. The CDR3 consists of 15 residues.

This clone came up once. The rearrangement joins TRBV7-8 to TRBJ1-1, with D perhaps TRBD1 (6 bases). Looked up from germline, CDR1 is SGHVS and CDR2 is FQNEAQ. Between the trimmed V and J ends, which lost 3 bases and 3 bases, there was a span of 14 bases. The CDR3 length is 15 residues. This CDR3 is CASSLLDRSYTEAFF. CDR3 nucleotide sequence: TGTGCCAGCAGCTTGTTGGACAGATCCTACACTGAAGCTTTCTTT.

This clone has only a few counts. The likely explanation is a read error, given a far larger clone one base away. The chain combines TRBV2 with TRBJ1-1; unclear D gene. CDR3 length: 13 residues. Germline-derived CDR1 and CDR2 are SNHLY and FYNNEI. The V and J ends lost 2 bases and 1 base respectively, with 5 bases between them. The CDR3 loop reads CASSEWENTEAFF. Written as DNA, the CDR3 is TGTGCCAGCAGTGAATGGGAGAACACTGAAGCTTTCTTT.

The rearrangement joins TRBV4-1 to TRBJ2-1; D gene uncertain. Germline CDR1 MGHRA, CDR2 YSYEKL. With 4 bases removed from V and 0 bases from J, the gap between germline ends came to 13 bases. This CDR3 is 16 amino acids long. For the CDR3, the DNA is TGCGCCAGCAGCCCCCTTTCCATCGGCTCCTACAATGAGCAGTTCTTC. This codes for CASSPLSIGSYNEQFF.

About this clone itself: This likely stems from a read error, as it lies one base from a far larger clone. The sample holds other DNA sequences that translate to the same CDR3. The CDR3 sequence is CAWKGVGKREGRRETQYF. As DNA, the CDR3 is TGTGCCTGGAAGGGAGTGGGAAAGCGGGAGGGCCGGCGAGAGACCCAGTACTTC. This chain uses TRBV30 with TRBJ2-5, with 10 bases fitting TRBD2. Losses at the gene ends were 4 bases for V and 4 bases for J; bases not matched to a gene: 18. Germline CDR1 GTSNPN, CDR2 SVGIG (reference sequence). The CDR3 covers 18 residues.

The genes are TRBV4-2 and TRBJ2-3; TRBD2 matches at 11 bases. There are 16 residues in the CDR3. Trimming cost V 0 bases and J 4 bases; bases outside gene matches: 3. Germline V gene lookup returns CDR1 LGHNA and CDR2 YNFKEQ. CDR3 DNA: TGTGCCAGCAGCCAAGATCCGACTAGCGGGGCAGATACGCAGTATTTT. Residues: CASSQDPTSGADTQYF.

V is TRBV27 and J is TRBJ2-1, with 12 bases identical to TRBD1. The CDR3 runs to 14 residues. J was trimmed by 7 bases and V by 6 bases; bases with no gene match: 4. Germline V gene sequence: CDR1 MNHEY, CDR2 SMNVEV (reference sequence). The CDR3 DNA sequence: TGTGCCAGCAGACGGGACAGGGGGCCGAATGAGCAGTTCTTC. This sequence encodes CASRRDRGPNEQFF.

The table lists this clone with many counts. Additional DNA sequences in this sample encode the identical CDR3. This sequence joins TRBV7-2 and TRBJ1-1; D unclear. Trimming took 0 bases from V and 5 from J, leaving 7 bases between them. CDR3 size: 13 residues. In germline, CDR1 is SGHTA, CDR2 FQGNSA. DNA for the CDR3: TGTGCCAGCAGCTTAGCGAGTGGAACTGAAGCTTTCTTT. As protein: CASSLASGTEAFF.

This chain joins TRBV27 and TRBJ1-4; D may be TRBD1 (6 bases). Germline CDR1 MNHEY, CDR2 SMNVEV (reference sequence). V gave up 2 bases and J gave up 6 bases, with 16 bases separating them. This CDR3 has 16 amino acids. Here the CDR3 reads CASSLGPGAGDEKLFF. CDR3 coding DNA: TGTGCCAGCAGTTTAGGCCCCGGGGCAGGGGATGAAAAACTGTTTTTT.

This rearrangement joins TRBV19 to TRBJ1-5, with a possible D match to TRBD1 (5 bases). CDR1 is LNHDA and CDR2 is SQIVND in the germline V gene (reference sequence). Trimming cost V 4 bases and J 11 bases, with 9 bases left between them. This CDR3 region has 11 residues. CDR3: CASSTGGAQHF. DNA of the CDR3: TGTGCCAGTAGTACCGGAGGGGCCCAGCATTTT.

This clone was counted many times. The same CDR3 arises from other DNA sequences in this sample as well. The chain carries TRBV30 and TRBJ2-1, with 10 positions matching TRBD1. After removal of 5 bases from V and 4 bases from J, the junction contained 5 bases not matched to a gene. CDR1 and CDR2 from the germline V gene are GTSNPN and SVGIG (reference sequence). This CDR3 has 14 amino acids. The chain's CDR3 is CAWGDRGLYNEQFF. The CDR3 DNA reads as TGTGCCTGGGGGGACAGGGGACTTTACAATGAGCAGTTCTTC.

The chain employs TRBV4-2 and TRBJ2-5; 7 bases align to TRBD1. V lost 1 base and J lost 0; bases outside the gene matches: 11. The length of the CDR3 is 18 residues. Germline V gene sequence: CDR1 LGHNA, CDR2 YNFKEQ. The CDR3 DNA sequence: TGTGCCAGCAGCCAAGTACGGGACAGCGAAACGTACCAAGAGACCCAGTACTTC. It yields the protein CASSQVRDSETYQETQYF.

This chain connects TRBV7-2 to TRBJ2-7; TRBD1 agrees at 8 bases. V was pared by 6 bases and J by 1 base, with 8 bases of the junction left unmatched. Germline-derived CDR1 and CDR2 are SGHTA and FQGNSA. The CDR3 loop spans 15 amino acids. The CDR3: CASRKDRGESYEQYF. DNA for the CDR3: TGTGCCAGCAGAAAAGACAGGGGAGAATCCTACGAGCAGTACTTC. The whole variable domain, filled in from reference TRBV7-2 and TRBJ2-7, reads GAGVSQSPSNKVTEKGKDVELRCDPISGHTALYWYRQSLGQGLEFLIYFQGNSAPDKSGLPSDRFSAERTGGSVSTLTIQRTQQEDSAVYLCASRKDRGESYEQYFGPGTRLTVT.

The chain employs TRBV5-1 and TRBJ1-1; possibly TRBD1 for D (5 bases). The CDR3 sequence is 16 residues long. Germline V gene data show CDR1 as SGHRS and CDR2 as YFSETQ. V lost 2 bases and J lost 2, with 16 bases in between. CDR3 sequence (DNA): TGCGCCAGCAGCTTCCGGGACCCAAACCTAAACACTGAAGCTTTCTTT. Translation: CASSFRDPNLNTEAFF.

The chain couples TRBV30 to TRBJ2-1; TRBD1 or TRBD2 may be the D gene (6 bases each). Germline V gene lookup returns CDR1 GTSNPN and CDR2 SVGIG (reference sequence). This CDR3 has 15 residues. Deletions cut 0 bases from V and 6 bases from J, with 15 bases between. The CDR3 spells CAWSVLWGALNEQFF. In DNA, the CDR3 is TGTGCCTGGAGTGTACTTTGGGGGGCTCTCAATGAGCAGTTCTTC.

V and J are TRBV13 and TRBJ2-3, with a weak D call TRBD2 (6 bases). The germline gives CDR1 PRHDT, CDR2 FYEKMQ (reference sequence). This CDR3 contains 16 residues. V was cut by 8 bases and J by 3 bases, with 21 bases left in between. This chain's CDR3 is CASHPGGAVGTDTQYF. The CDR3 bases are TGTGCCAGCCATCCCGGCGGGGCCGTTGGGACAGATACGCAGTATTTT.

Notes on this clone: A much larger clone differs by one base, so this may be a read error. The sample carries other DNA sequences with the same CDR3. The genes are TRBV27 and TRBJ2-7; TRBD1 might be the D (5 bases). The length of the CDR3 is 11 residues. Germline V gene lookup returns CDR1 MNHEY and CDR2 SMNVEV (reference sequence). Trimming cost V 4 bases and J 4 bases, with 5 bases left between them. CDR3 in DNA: TGTGCCAGCAGTTCAGGGTACGAGCAGTACTTC. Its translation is CASSSGYEQYF.

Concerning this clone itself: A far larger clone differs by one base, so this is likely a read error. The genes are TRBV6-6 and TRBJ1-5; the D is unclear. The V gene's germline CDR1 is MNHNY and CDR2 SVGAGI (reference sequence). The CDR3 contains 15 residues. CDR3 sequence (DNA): TGTGCCAGCAGTTACTCGAGCAGTCCAAATCAGCCCCGGCATTTT. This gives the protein CASSYSSSPNQPRHF.